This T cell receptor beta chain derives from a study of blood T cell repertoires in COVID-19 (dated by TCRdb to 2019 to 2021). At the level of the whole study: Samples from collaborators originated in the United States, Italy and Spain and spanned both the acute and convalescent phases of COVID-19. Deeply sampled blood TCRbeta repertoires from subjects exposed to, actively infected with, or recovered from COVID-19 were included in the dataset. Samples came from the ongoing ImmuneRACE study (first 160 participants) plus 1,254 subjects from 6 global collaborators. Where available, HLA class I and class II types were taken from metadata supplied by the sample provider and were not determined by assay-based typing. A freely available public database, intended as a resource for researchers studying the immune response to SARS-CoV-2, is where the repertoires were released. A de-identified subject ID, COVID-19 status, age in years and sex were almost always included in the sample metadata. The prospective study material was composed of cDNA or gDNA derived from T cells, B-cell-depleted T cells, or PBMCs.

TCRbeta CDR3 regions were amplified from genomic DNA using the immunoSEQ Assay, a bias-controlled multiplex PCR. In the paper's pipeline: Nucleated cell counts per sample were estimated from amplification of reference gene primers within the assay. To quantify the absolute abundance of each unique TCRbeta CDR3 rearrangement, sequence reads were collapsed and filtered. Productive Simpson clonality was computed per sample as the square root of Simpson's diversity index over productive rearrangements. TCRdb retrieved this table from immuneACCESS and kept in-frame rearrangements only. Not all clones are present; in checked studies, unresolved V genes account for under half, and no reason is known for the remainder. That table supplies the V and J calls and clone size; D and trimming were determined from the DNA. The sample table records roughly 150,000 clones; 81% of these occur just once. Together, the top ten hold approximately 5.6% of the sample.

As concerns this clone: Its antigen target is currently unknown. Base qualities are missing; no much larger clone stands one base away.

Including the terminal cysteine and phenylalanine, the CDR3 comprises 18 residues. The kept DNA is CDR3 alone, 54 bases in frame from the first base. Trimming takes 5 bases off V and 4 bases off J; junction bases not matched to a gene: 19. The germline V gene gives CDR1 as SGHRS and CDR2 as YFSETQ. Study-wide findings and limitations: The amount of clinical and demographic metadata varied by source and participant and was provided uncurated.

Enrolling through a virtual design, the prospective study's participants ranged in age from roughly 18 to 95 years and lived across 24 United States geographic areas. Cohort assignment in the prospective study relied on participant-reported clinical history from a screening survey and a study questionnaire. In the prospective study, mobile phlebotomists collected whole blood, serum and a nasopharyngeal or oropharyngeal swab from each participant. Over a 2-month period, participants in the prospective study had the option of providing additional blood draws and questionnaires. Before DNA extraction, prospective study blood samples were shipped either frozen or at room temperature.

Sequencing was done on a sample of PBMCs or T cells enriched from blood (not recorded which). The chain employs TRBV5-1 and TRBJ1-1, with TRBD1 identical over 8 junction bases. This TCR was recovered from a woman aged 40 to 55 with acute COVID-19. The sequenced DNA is TGCGCCAGCAGTCACCCCATCGGGCCAGGGGGCTTGGTCACTGAAGCTTTCTTT. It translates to CASSHPIGPGGLVTEAFF.